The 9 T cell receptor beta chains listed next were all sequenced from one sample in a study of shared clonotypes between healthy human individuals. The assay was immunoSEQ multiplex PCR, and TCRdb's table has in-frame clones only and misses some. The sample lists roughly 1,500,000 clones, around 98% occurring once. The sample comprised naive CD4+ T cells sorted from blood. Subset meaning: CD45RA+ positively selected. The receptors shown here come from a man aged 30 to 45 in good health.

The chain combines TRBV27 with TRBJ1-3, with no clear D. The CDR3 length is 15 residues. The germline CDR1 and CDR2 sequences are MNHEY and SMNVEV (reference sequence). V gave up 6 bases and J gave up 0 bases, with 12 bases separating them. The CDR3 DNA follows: TGTGCCAGCAGCGACCGATATACCTCTGGAAACACCATATATTTT. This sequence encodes CASSDRYTSGNTIYF.

CDR3 sequence (DNA): TGCGCCAGCAGCCAAGACCTCCTGACTAGAAGCTCCTACGAGCAGTACTTC. Translated, it gives CASSQDLLTRSSYEQYF. The chain joins TRBV4-1 to TRBJ2-7, with D possibly being TRBD2 (6 bases). The length of the CDR3 is 17 residues. The germline V gene has CDR1 MGHRA and CDR2 YSYEKL. Trimming left V 0 bases short and J 0 bases short, with 15 bases between.

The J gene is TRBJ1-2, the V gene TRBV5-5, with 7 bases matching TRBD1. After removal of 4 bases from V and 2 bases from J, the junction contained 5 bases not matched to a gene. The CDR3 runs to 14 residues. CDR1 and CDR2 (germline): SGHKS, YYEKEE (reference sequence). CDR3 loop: CASSGPGQNYGYTF. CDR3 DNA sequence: TGTGCCAGCAGCGGACCGGGACAGAACTATGGCTACACCTTC.

The CDR3 DNA is TGTGCCAGCAGCTTAGGACAGGGGGCACTTAATTACAATGAGCAGTTCTTC. It yields the protein CASSLGQGALNYNEQFF. This chain connects TRBV7-9 to TRBJ2-1; TRBD1 agrees at 10 bases. Germline trimming cut 1 base from V and 4 bases from J; bases unmatched to any gene: 7. Germline V gene lookup returns CDR1 SEHNR and CDR2 FQNEAQ (reference sequence). This CDR3 has 17 residues.

The CDR3 nucleotides are TGTGCCAGCATATCGTTTAGCAATCAGCCCCAGCATTTT. Translating it yields CASISFSNQPQHF. This chain uses TRBV28 with TRBJ1-5; no definite D call. Germline V lookup: CDR1 MDHEN, CDR2 SYDVKM. V shed 7 bases and J shed 0 bases, with 7 bases lying between them. The CDR3 covers 13 residues.

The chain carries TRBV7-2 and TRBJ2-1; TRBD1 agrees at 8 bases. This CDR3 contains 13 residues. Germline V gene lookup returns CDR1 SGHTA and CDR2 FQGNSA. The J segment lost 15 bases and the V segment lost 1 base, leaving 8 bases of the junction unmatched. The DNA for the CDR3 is TGTGCCAGCAGCTTAGATCGGCGGGACAGGTGGTTCTTC. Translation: CASSLDRRDRWFF.

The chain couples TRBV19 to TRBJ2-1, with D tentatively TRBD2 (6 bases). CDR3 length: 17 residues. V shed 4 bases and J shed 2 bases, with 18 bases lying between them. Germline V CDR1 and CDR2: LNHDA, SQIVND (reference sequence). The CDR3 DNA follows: TGTGCCAGTAGTAGATTCCCCCGGGAGTCTGCCTACAATGAGCAGTTCTTC. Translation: CASSRFPRESAYNEQFF.

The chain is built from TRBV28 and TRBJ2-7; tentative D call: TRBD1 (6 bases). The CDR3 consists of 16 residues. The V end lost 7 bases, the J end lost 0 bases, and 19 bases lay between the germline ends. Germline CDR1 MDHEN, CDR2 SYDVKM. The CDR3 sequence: CASTRGLLGNSYEQYF. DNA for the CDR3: TGTGCCAGCACCAGGGGCTTATTGGGCAACTCCTACGAGCAGTACTTC.

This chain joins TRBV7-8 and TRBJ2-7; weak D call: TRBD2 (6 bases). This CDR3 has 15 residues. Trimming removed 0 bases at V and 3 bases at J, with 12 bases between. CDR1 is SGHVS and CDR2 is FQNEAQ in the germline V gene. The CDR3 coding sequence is TGTGCCAGCAGCTTAGCGGGGGGAGCGGTCTACGAGCAGTACTTC. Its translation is CASSLAGGAVYEQYF.